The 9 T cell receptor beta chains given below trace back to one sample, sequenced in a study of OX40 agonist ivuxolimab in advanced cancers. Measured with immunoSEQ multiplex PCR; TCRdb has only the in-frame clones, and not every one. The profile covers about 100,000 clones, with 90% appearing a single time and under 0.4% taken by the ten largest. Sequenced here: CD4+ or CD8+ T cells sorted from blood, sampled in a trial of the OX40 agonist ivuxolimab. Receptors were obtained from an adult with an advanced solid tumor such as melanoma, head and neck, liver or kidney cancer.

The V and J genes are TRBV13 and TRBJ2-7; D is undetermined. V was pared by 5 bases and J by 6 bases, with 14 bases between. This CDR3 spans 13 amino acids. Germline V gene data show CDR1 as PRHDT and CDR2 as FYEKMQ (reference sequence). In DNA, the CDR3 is TGTGCCAGCAGCCTCCGCGGAGTTGGCGAGCAGTACTTC. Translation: CASSLRGVGEQYF.

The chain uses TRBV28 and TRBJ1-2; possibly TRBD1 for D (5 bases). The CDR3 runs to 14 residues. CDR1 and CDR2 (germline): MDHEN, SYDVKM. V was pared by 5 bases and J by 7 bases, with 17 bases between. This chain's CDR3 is CASSPPGPQGGYTF. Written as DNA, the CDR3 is TGTGCCAGCAGTCCCCCGGGACCGCAGGGTGGCTACACCTTC.

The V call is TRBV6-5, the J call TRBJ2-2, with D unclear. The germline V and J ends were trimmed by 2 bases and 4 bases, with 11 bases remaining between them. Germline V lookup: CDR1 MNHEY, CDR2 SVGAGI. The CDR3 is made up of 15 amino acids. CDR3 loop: CASSYMAVVTGELFF. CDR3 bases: TGTGCCAGCAGTTACATGGCTGTTGTCACCGGGGAGCTGTTTTTT.

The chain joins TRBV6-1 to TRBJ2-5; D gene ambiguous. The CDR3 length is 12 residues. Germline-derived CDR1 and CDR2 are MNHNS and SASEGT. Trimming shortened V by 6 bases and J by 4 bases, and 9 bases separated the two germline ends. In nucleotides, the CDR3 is TGTGCCAGCAGAATCAGATCAGAGACCCAGTACTTC. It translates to CASRIRSETQYF.

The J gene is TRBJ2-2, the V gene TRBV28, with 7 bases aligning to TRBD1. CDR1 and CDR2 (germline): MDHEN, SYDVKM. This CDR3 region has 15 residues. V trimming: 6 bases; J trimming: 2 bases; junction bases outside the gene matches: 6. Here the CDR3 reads CASRRQGFNTGELFF. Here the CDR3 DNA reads TGTGCCAGCAGGCGACAGGGCTTCAACACCGGGGAGCTGTTTTTT.

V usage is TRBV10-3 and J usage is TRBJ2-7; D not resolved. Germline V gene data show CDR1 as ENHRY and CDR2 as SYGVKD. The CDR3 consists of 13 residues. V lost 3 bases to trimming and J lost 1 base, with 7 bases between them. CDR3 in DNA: TGTGCCATCAGTGAAGGCGAATCCTACGAGCAGTACTTC. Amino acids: CAISEGESYEQYF.

The CDR3, as DNA: TGCGCCAGCAGTCCCACCGGCGGGAGCCCGATGGGCTACAATGAGCAGTTCTTC. Protein: CASSPTGGSPMGYNEQFF. V is TRBV5-1 and J is TRBJ2-1, with 7 bases fitting TRBD2. The CDR3 loop spans 18 amino acids. CDR1 SGHRS and CDR2 YFSETQ come from the germline V gene. V lost 5 bases to trimming and J lost 3 bases; unmatched junction nucleotides: 17.

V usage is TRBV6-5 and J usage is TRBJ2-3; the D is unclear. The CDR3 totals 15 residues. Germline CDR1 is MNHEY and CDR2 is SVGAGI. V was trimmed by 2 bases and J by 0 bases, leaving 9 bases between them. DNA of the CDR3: TGTGCCAGCAGTTACGATCGGAGTAGCACAGATACGCAGTATTTT. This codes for CASSYDRSSTDTQYF.

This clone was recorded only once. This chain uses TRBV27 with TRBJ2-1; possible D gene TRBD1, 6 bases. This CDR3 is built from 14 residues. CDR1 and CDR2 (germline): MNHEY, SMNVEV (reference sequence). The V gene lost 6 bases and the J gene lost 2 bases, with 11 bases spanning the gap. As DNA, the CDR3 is TGTGCCAGCAGGCAGGACAGTACCTACAATGAGCAGTTCTTC. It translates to CASRQDSTYNEQFF.